These T cell receptor beta chains were read from a single sample in a study of blood T cell repertoires in COVID-19. Libraries were prepared by immunoSEQ multiplex PCR; TCRdb keeps only in-frame clonotypes and omits some of them. The sample contains around 190,000 clones, approximately 79% of which appear only once. The specimen sequenced was peripheral blood. The receptors here all came from a woman in her fifties or sixties with acute or convalescent COVID-19. Each CDR3 is given with its conserved first and last residue. A D gene is named only where the DNA matches it firmly. For some rows the clone size is stated as once, few or many, or as a class when expanded; others skip it.

>TRBJ1-6|TRBV6-5|few|TRBD1
CASSRTGKNSPLHF
TGTGCCAGCAGCCGGACAGGCAAGAATTCACCCCTCCACTTT
>TRBJ1-1|TRBV5-1|few|-
CASSLNKNTEAFF
TGCGCCAGCAGCTTGAACAAGAACACTGAAGCTTTCTTT
>TRBJ1-1|TRBV30|-|-
CAWTPGQNTEAFF
TGTGCCTGGACCCCGGGACAGAACACTGAAGCTTTCTTT
>TRBJ2-5|TRBV21-1|few|-
CASSNKRQETQYF
TGTGCCAGCAGCAATAAGAGACAAGAGACCCAGTACTTC
>TRBJ2-7|TRBV11-2|-|TRBD1
CASSLGGTGSYEQYF
TGTGCCAGCAGCTTAGGAGGGACAGGGAGCTACGAGCAGTACTTC
>TRBJ2-1|TRBV6-2/TRBV6-3|-|-
CASSPRVRTNEQFF
TGTGCCAGCAGTCCCCGGGTGCGAACCAATGAGCAGTTCTTC
>TRBJ1-1|TRBV6-5|-|TRBD1
CASSYSAGGTEAFF
TGTGCCAGCAGTTACTCGGCAGGGGGCACTGAAGCTTTCTTT
>TRBJ1-1|TRBV2|-|TRBD1
CANTGGTEAFF
TGTGCCAACACAGGGGGCACTGAAGCTTTCTTT
>TRBJ2-1|TRBV7-9|-|-
CASSYTGDEQFF
TGTGCCAGCAGTTATACGGGAGATGAGCAGTTCTTC
>TRBJ1-2|TRBV5-6|-|TRBD1
CASSHSGQGALNGYTF
TGTGCCAGCAGCCATTCGGGACAGGGGGCTTTAAATGGCTACACCTTC
>TRBJ2-7|TRBV30|-|-
CAWSVGSGRGYEQYF
TGTGCCTGGAGTGTTGGTTCAGGTAGGGGGTACGAGCAGTACTTC
>TRBJ2-1|TRBV5-4|-|-
CASSFYRVYNEQFF
TGTGCCAGCAGCTTTTACAGGGTCTACAATGAGCAGTTCTTC
>TRBJ1-6|TRBV5-1|-|TRBD1
CASSLGQGRVPLHF
TGCGCCAGCAGCTTGGGACAGGGGAGAGTACCCCTCCACTTT
>TRBJ2-7|TRBV18|-|TRBD1
CASSPGTGSSNEQYF
TGTGCCAGCTCACCAGGGACAGGGTCCAGTAACGAGCAGTACTTC
>TRBJ2-1|TRBV30|-|TRBD2
CAWSVQAGRGSEQFF
TGTGCCTGGAGTGTACAAGCGGGAAGAGGTAGTGAGCAGTTCTTC
>TRBJ2-7|TRBV25-1|-|TRBD1
CASSDSDRGYEQYF
TGTGCCAGCAGTGATTCAGACAGGGGCTACGAGCAGTACTTC
>TRBJ2-7|TRBV7-2|few|-
CASRPQGGAYEQYF
TGTGCCAGCAGGCCACAGGGGGGGGCCTACGAGCAGTACTTC
>TRBJ2-7|TRBV5-1|-|TRBD1
CASSPPGQVSYEQYF
TGCGCCAGCAGTCCTCCGGGACAGGTCTCCTACGAGCAGTACTTC
>TRBJ1-5|TRBV24-1|few|TRBD1
CATSDGGTGVQPQHF
TGTGCCACCAGTGATGGCGGGACAGGGGTGCAGCCCCAGCATTTT
>TRBJ2-7|TRBV7-2|-|-
CASSFMDSGREQYF
TGTGCCAGCAGCTTCATGGACAGTGGCCGCGAACAGTACTTC
>TRBJ2-7|TRBV6-5|-|TRBD2
CASSYSGGAAPYEQYF
TGTGCCAGCAGTTATTCCGGGGGGGCCGCCCCCTACGAGCAGTACTTC
>TRBJ2-1|TRBV28|-|-
CASSPALASREQFF
TGTGCCAGCAGCCCGGCCCTAGCATCCCGTGAGCAGTTCTTC
>TRBJ2-3|TRBV5-4|-|TRBD1
CASRLGQGGTDTQYF
TGTGCCAGCAGGTTGGGGCAGGGGGGCACAGATACGCAGTATTTT
>TRBJ1-5|TRBV15|-|-
CATSRRRYQPQHF
TGTGCCACCAGCAGAAGGAGGTATCAGCCCCAGCATTTT
>TRBJ2-7|TRBV2|medium-sized|-
CASSAMAYEQYF
TGTGCCAGCAGCGCGATGGCCTACGAGCAGTACTTC
>TRBJ2-7|TRBV5-6|-|-
CASSRDIGYEQYF
TGTGCCAGCTCACGGGACATTGGCTACGAGCAGTACTTC
>TRBJ2-3|TRBV10-1|-|-
CASSERDSTDTQYF
TGCGCCAGCAGTGAACGGGATTCCACAGATACGCAGTATTTT
>TRBJ1-1|TRBV29-1|-|-
CSVLTGTFNTEAFF
TGCAGCGTCCTGACCGGGACATTTAACACTGAAGCTTTCTTT
>TRBJ1-2|TRBV30|few|-
CGTSWGGYYGYTF
TGTGGGACCTCGTGGGGGGGCTACTATGGCTACACCTTC
>TRBJ1-2|TRBV12-3/TRBV12-4|once|-
CASSDRFNYGYTF
TGTGCCAGCAGTGACAGGTTTAACTATGGCTACACCTTC
>TRBJ2-2|TRBV30|-|TRBD2
CACWGGTGELFF
TGTGCCTGCTGGGGGGGCACCGGGGAGCTGTTTTTT
>TRBJ2-7|TRBV2|few|TRBD2
CASSESFGTSMYEQYF
TGTGCCAGCAGTGAAAGTTTCGGGACTAGTATGTACGAGCAGTACTTC
>TRBJ2-3|TRBV10-3|-|-
CAISGASNTDTQYF
TGTGCCATCAGTGGGGCTTCTAACACAGATACGCAGTATTTT
>TRBJ2-7|TRBV6-6|once|-
CASSYGGSVSYEQYF
TGTGCCAGCAGTTACGGCGGGTCCGTATCCTACGAGCAGTACTTC
>TRBJ1-2|TRBV10-2|few|-
CASSPRIYGYTF
TGCGCCAGCAGTCCCAGAATCTATGGCTACACCTTC
>TRBJ2-2|TRBV7-2|-|TRBD2
CASSPGLANTGELFF
TGTGCCAGCAGCCCCGGACTAGCGAACACCGGGGAGCTGTTTTTT
>TRBJ1-4|TRBV10-2|-|-
CASTGTSGKGEKLFF
TGCGCCAGCACCGGGACATCGGGCAAGGGTGAAAAACTGTTTTTT
>TRBJ1-1|TRBV28|-|-
CASSRNDRNTEAFF
TGTGCCAGCAGTCGTAATGACAGGAACACTGAAGCTTTCTTT
>TRBJ2-1|TRBV21-1|-|-
CASSKREQGPYNEQFF
TGTGCCAGCAGCAAAAGGGAACAGGGGCCCTACAATGAGCAGTTCTTC